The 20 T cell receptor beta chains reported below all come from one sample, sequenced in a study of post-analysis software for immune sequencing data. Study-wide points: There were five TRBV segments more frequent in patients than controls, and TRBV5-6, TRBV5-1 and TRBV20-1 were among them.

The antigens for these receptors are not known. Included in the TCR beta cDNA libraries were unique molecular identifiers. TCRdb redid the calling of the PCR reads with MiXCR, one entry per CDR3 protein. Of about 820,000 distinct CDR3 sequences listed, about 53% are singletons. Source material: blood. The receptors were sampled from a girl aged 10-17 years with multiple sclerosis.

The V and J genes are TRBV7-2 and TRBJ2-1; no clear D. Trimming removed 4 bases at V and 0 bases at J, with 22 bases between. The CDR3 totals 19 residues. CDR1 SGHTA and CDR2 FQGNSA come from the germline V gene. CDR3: CASSSLDAWRRRSYNEQFF. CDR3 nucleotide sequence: TGTGCCAGCAGCTCCCTGGATGCTTGGCGGCGTCGCTCCTACAATGAGCAGTTCTTC.

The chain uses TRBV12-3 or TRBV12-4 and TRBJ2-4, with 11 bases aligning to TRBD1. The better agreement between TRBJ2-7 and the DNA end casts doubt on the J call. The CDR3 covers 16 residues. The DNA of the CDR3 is TGTGCCAGCAGTCCCGTTGGGGACAGGGGGTTCTACGAGCAGTACTTC. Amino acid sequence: CASSPVGDRGFYEQYF.

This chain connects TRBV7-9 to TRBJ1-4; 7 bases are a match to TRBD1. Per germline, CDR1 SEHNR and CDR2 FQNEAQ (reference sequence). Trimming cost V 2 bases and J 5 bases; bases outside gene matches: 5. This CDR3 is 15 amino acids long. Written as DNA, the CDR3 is TGTGCCAGCAGCTTAAGGGACAGCCAAAATGAAAAACTGTTTTTT. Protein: CASSLRDSQNEKLFF.

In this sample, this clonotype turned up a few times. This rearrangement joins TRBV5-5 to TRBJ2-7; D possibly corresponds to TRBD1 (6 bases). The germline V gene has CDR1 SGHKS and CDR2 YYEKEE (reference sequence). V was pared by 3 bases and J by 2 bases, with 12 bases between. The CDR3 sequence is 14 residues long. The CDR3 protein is CASSSKRQAYEQYF. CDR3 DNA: TGTGCCAGCAGCTCGAAAAGACAGGCCTACGAGCAGTACTTC.

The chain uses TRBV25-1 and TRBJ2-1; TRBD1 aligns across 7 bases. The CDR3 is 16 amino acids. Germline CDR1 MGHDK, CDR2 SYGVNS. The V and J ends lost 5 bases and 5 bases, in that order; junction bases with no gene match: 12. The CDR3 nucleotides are TGTGCCAGCAGTCCACTCAGGGGGACGGGCGACAATGAGCAGTTCTTC. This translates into CASSPLRGTGDNEQFF. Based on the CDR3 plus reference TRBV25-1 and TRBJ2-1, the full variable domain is EADIYQTPRYLVIGTGKKITLECSQTMGHDKMYWYQQDPGMELHLIHYSYGVNSTEKGDLSSESTVSRIRTEHFPLTLESARPSHTSQYLCASSPLRGTGDNEQFFGPGTRLTVL.

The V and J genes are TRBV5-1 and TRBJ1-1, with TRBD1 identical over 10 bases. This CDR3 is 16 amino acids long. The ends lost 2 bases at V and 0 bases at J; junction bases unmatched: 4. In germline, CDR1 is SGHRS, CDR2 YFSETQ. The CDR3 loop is CASSLSTGGLNTEAFF. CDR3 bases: TGCGCCAGCAGCTTATCGACAGGGGGCCTGAACACTGAAGCTTTCTTT. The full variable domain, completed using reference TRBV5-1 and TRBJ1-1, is KAGVTQTPRYLIKTRGQQVTLSCSPISGHRSVSWYQQTPGQGLQFLFEYFSETQRNKGNFPGRFSGRQFSNSRSEMNVSTLELGDSALYLCASSLSTGGLNTEAFFGQGTRLTVV.

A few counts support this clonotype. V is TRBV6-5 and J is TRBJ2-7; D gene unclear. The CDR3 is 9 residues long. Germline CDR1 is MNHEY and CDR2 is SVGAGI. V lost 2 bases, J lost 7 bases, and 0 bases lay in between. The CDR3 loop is CASSYEQYF. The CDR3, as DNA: TGTGCCAGCAGTTACGAGCAGTACTTC.

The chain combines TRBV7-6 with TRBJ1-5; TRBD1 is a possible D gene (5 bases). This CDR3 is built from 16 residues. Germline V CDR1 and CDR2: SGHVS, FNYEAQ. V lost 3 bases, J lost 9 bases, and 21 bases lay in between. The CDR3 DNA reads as TGTGCCAGCAGCTTCACCCCGGGCAGGGCTCGGTCGCCCCAGCATTTT. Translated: CASSFTPGRARSPQHF.

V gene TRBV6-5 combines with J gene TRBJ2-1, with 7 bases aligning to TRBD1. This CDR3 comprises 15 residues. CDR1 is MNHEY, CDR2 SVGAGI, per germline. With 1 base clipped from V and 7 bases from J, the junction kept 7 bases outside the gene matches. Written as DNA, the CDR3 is TGTGCCAGCAGTTACTTCGGGACAGAGTATAATGAGCAGTTCTTC. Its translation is CASSYFGTEYNEQFF.

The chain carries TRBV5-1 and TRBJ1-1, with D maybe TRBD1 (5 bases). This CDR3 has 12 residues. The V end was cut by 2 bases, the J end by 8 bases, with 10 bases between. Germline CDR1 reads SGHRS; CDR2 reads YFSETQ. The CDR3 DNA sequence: TGCGCCAGCAGCTTAGGGGTACCCGAAGCTTTCTTT. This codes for CASSLGVPEAFF.

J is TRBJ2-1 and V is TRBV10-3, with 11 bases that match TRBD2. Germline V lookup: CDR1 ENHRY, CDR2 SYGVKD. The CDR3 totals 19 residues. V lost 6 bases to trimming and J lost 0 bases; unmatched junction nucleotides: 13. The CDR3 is CAISLTSGTPGSSYNEQFF. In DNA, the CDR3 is TGTGCCATCAGCCTGACTAGCGGGACCCCTGGGAGCTCCTACAATGAGCAGTTCTTC.

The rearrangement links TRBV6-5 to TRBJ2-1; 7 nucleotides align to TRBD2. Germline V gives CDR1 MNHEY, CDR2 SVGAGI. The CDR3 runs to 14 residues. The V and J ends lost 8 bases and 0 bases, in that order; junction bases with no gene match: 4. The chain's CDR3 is CASRRGSSYNEQFF. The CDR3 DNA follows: TGTGCCAGCCGACGCGGGAGCTCCTACAATGAGCAGTTCTTC.

CDR3 loop: CASSLGDRTYSNQPQHF. For the CDR3, the DNA is TGTGCCAGCAGCTTAGGGGACAGAACCTATAGCAATCAGCCCCAGCATTTT. The chain couples TRBV7-2 to TRBJ1-5; 7 bases align to TRBD1. The CDR3 has 17 residues. The V segment lost 1 base and the J segment 0 bases; nucleotides outside the gene matches: 6. Germline values: CDR1 SGHTA, CDR2 FQGNSA.

For the CDR3, the DNA is TGCAGTGCCCTGACTAGCAAGACTTACAATGAGCAGTTCTTC. This codes for CSALTSKTYNEQFF. The chain has TRBV20-1 and TRBJ2-1; TRBD2 aligns across 7 bases. CDR3 length equals 14 residues. V gave up 6 bases and J gave up 4 bases; unmatched junction bases: 9. Germline V gives CDR1 DFQATT, CDR2 SNEGSKA (reference sequence).

The CDR3 sequence is CASSSRGLAKNIQYF. In DNA form, the CDR3 reads TGTGCCAGCAGCTCCAGGGGCCTAGCCAAAAACATTCAGTACTTC. This rearrangement joins TRBV5-6 to TRBJ2-4; tentatively, D is TRBD1 (6 bases). Germline CDR1 SGHDT, CDR2 YYEEEE. Trimming shortened V by 3 bases and J by 0 bases, and 10 bases separated the two germline ends. This CDR3 spans 15 amino acids.

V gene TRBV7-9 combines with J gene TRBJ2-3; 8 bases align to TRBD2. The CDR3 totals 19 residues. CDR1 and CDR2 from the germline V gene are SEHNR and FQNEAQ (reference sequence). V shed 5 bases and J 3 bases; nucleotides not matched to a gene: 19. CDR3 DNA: TGTGCCAGCAGCGATCAGCGGACCCCAGCGGGAGCTGGGACAGATACGCAGTATTTT. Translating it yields CASSDQRTPAGAGTDTQYF.

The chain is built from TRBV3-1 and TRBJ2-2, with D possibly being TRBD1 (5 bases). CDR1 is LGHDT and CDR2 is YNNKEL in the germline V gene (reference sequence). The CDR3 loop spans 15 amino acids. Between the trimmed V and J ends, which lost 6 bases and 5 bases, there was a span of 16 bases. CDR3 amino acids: CASSPDISGTGELFF. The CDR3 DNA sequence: TGTGCCAGCAGTCCGGACATCTCCGGGACCGGGGAGCTGTTTTTT. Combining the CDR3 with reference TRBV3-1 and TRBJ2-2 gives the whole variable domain DTAVSQTPKYLVTQMGNDKSIKCEQNLGHDTMYWYKQDSKKFLKIMFSYNNKELIINETVPNRFSPKSPDKAHLNLHINSLELGDSAVYFCASSPDISGTGELFFGEGSRLTVL.

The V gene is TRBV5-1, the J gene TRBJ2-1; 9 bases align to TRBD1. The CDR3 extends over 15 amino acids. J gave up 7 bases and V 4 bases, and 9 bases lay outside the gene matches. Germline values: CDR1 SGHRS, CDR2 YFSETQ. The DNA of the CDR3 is TGCGCCAGCAGCCGCTGGGACAGGGTGTCGAATGAGCAGTTCTTC. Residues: CASSRWDRVSNEQFF.

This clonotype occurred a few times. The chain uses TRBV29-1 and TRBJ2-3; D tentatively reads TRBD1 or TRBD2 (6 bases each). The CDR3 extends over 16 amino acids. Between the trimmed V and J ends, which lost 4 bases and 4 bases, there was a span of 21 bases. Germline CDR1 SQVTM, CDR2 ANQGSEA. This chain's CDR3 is CSVVVGRGRIADTQYF. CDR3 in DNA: TGCAGCGTTGTGGTGGGCCGGGGGCGTATCGCAGATACGCAGTATTTT.

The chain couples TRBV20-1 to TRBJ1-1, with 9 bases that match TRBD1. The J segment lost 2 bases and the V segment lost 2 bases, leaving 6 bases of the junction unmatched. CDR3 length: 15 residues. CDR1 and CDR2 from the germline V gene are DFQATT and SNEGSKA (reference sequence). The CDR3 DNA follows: TGCAGTGCTAGATTATTGGGACAGGGTAACACTGAAGCTTTCTTT. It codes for CSARLLGQGNTEAFF.